This T cell receptor (beta chain) is from a study of blood T cell repertoires in COVID-19. Study background: T cells, B-cell-depleted T cells, or PBMCs supplied cDNA or gDNA.

V was trimmed by 2 bases and J by 5 bases, leaving 27 bases between them. The CDR3 is 19 amino acids. Germline values: CDR1 LGHDT, CDR2 YNNKEL (reference sequence). How the authors handled the data: Estimation of nucleated cell counts relied on the amplification of reference gene primers. Sequencing was performed with immunoSEQ multiplex PCR; in TCRdb, only in-frame clones are kept and a portion is missing. That table furnishes V, J and clone size, whereas the DNA furnished D and trimming. Of about 160,000 clones in the sample, approximately 91% were seen once. The clonotype was recovered from a man between 18 and 29 years old with acute or convalescent COVID-19. The V call is TRBV3-1 (or the pseudogene TRBV3-2), the J call TRBJ1-2; D gene unclear. The source material was peripheral blood. The CDR3 loop is CASSQWNSRGRGFRYGYTF. The CDR3 DNA reads as TGTGCCAGCAGCCAATGGAATTCGCGTGGCCGGGGTTTTCGGTATGGCTACACCTTC.